One sample yielded the 4 T cell receptor beta chains listed below, sequenced in a study of identifying expanded T cells in peripheral blood. Sequenced by immunoSEQ multiplex PCR; TCRdb stores in-frame clones only, minus some. The data hold tens of thousands of clones, with 84% observed a single time. The sequenced material came from blood. These receptors originate from a person aged 18-69 years in good health.

The V call is TRBV7-9, the J call TRBJ1-4; D unresolved. The V end lost 1 base, the J end lost 4 bases, and 10 bases lay between the germline ends. Germline CDR1 reads SEHNR; CDR2 reads FQNEAQ (reference sequence). This CDR3 comprises 15 residues. In DNA, the CDR3 is TGTGCCAGCAGCTTAGGACAAACCCTTAATGAAAAACTGTTTTTT. It codes for CASSLGQTLNEKLFF. Using reference TRBV7-9 and TRBJ1-4 for the parts outside the CDR3, the full variable domain is DTGVSQNPRHKITKRGQNVTFRCDPISEHNRLYWYRQTLGQGPEFLTYFQNEAQLEKSRLLSDRFSAERPKGSFSTLEIQRTEQGDSAMYLCASSLGQTLNEKLFFGSGTQLSVL.

The chain uses TRBV18 and TRBJ2-5, with D tentatively TRBD2 (5 bases). Germline V gene lookup returns CDR1 KGHSH and CDR2 LQKENI. The CDR3 totals 14 residues. V was shortened by 3 bases and J by 9 bases, with 17 bases between the two germline ends. The DNA of the CDR3 is TGTGCCAGCTCACCGGGGTCTGGGAGCGAGCCCCAGTACTTC. It yields the protein CASSPGSGSEPQYF.

This chain connects TRBV5-1 to TRBJ1-2; D is unclear. V was clipped by 4 bases and J by 5 bases, with 12 bases between them. Germline V lookup: CDR1 SGHRS, CDR2 YFSETQ. The CDR3 covers 13 residues. CDR3 loop: CASSPSDSYGYTF. The CDR3 DNA is TGCGCCAGCAGCCCCTCCGACTCTTATGGCTACACCTTC. Filled out from reference TRBV5-1 and TRBJ1-2, the complete variable domain reads KAGVTQTPRYLIKTRGQQVTLSCSPISGHRSVSWYQQTPGQGLQFLFEYFSETQRNKGNFPGRFSGRQFSNSRSEMNVSTLELGDSALYLCASSPSDSYGYTFGSGTRLTVV.

This chain uses TRBV5-6 with TRBJ2-3; D may be TRBD2 (6 bases). The V end was cut by 4 bases, the J end by 4 bases, with 16 bases between. The germline gives CDR1 SGHDT, CDR2 YYEEEE. This CDR3 comprises 15 residues. The DNA for the CDR3 is TGTGCCAGCAGCCGACTAGGACAAAATGCAGATACGCAGTATTTT. Translating it yields CASSRLGQNADTQYF.